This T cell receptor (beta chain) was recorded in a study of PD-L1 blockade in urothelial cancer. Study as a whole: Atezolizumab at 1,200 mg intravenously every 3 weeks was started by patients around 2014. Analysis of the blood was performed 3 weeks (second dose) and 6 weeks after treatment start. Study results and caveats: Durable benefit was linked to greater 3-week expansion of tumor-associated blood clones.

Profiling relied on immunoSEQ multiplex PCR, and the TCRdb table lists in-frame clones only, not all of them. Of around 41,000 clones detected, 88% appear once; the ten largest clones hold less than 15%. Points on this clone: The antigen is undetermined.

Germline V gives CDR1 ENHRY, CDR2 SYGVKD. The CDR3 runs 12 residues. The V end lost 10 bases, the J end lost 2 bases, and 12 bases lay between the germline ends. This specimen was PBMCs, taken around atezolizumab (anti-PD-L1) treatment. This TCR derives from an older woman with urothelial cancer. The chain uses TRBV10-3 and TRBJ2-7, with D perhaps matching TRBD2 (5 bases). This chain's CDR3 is CATGGPAYEQYF. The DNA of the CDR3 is TGTGCCACTGGAGGCCCCGCCTACGAGCAGTACTTC.